This T cell receptor (beta chain) was profiled in a study of OX40 agonist ivuxolimab in advanced cancers. Concerning the study at large: Ivuxolimab was an agonistic, fully human IgG2 monoclonal antibody directed against OX40 (CD134), a costimulatory receptor. Intravenous ivuxolimab was administered to patients every 2 weeks at six dose levels: 0.01, 0.1, 0.3, 1.5, 3 and 10 mg/kg. Of the approximately 50 dose-escalation patients, hepatocellular carcinoma was present in approximately 20, melanoma in around 15, renal cell carcinoma in 9 and head and neck cancer in 9. The dose-escalation cohort was 82.7% male with a mean age of about 65 years, ranging from roughly 20 to 85. Prior anti-PD-1, anti-PD-L1 or anti-CTLA-4 therapy was permitted, and checkpoint inhibitors had been received by under 50% of dose-escalation patients. Partial responses were achieved by three dose-escalation patients, of whom one had hepatocellular carcinoma and two had cutaneous melanoma. Peripheral TCRbeta sequencing aimed to test whether ivuxolimab altered TCR sequence diversity and caused clonal T-cell expansion. The monotherapy dose-escalation portion (N ≈ 52 patients) of the phase I ivuxolimab trial is reported in the paper.

The trial excluded patients who had a history of autoimmune disease or were on systemic immunosuppression. Peripheral blood for TCR sequencing was drawn from every dose cohort at baseline, at cycle 4 day 1 and at cycle 7 day 1. The samples were drawn from a first-in-human, open-label, multicenter phase I dose-escalation trial of ivuxolimab. Adults with locally advanced or metastatic melanoma, renal cell carcinoma, hepatocellular carcinoma or head and neck squamous cell carcinoma were enrolled in the trial. Before TCR sequencing, CD4+ and CD8+ T cells were separately sorted from peripheral blood. Broader findings and caveats from the paper: Clonal expansion of both CD4+ and CD8+ blood T cells was observed from baseline to week 6 at doses 0.1 to 3.0 mg/kg. Low levels of normalized T-cell clonal expansion were also shown by some nonresponding patients. On average, CD8+ T cells showed more expanded clones than CD4+ T cells after ivuxolimab. The antigen specificity of the peripheral T cells that underwent clonal expansion was not determined. In partial responders in the 0.1-3.0 mg/kg groups, normalized peripheral clonal expansion was found to be among the lowest, especially among CD8+ T cells.

Points on this clone: Its antigen remains unidentified. No base qualities exist here, and no much larger clone lies one base off it.

Genomic DNA was isolated from the sorted cells so that the TCRbeta CDR3 region could be sequenced. TCRbeta CDR3 regions were sequenced using the immunoSEQ Assay. This is the immuneACCESS table as TCRdb keeps it, with only in-frame sequences that have V and J called. A part of the clones is gone; compared with another copy, unresolved V genes explain less than half, and the rest is unexplained. The sample records 30,000 to 35,000 clones, 65% to 85% of which are singletons. The ten largest account for roughly a quarter of the sample. The V end loses 1 base and the J end loses 8 bases, and a stretch of 8 bases separates them. Including cysteine and phenylalanine, the CDR3 has 12 amino acids. Of the read, only the CDR3 DNA is kept; its 36 bases are in frame from base 1. CDR1 is given as SGHAT and CDR2 as FQDESV, both from the germline V gene (reference sequence).

This receptor was obtained from an adult with an advanced solid tumor such as melanoma, head and neck, liver or kidney cancer. This sequence uses TRBV11-1 and TRBJ2-5; too little of a D gene remains to name it. This specimen consisted of CD4+ or CD8+ T cells sorted from blood, obtained in a trial of the OX40 agonist ivuxolimab. The DNA is TGTGCCAGCAGCTTAGAATCACTCACCCAGTACTTC. Its translation reads: CASSLESLTQYF.